The entry that follows covers one T cell receptor (beta chain) sequence. Its antigen remains unknown. This CDR3 contains 17 residues. Germline values: CDR1 SGHRS, CDR2 YFSETQ. Trimming at V came to 4 bases and at J to 2 bases, leaving 12 bases not matched to a gene. Expressed TCRB transcripts were sequenced after all isolated RNA was converted to cDNA. Libraries were prepared by immunoSEQ multiplex PCR; TCRdb keeps only in-frame clonotypes and omits some of them. The table lists approximately 160,000 clones, around 8% of them singletons. These data are taken from a study of beta chain features in type 1 diabetes. General observations from the study: Across patients, naive, central memory and Treg TCRB repertoires exhibited apparently greater similarity than was observed across healthy donors.

All of the sorted populations showed purity greater than 95%. Sequences were obtained from central memory CD4+ T cells from blood. The genes are TRBV5-1 and TRBJ2-3; TRBD2 aligns across 8 bases. This TCR was recovered from a young man in good health. This chain's CDR3 is CASSRRTTSGFTDTQYF. CDR3 nucleotides: TGCGCCAGCAGCCGTCGGACAACTAGCGGCTTCACAGATACGCAGTATTTT.